This T cell receptor (beta chain) was profiled in a study of cytomegalovirus exposure and HLA in healthy donors. Losses at the gene ends were 8 bases for V and 5 bases for J; bases not matched to a gene: 8. CDR3 length: 13 residues. Germline lookup yields CDR1 SGHAT and CDR2 FQNNGV. For this clone: The target antigen is unknown.

Both 60 Vbeta primers and 13 Jbeta primers went into the PCR. Per the authors' pipeline: In a later analysis, around 10 million of tens of millions of unique beta chains occurred in at least two donors. The method was immunoSEQ multiplex PCR; TCRdb's version includes in-frame clones alone and lacks a portion of them. V and J calls and clone size follow that table, whereas D and trimming were derived from the DNA. The table lists over 200,000 clones, 60% to 80% of them singletons. Points from the study as a whole: Among the sequence variants, a highly shared cluster was likely an artifact of sequencing.

The sequencing sample was made of PBMCs. The clonotype comes from a male donor in good health and CMV-seronegative. The chain carries TRBV11-2 and TRBJ2-5; 7 bases match TRBD2. For the CDR3, the DNA is TGTGCCAGCCTAGACCCCGGGGGGGAGACCCAGTACTTC. This sequence encodes CASLDPGGETQYF.